The 17 T cell receptor beta chains below come from one sample, sequenced in a study of OX40 agonist ivuxolimab in advanced cancers. Here immunoSEQ multiplex PCR was the method, and the copy in TCRdb shows in-frame clones only, minus some. The sample shows over 95,000 clones, roughly 95% of them seen only once. The sample here was CD4+ or CD8+ T cells sorted from blood, taken in a trial of the OX40 agonist ivuxolimab. Receptors originate from an adult with an advanced solid tumor such as melanoma, head and neck, liver or kidney cancer.

J is TRBJ1-5 and V is TRBV7-4; perhaps TRBD1 as D (6 bases). Trimming left V 2 bases short and J 6 bases short, with 14 bases between. Germline assignment: CDR1 SGHVT and CDR2 SQSDAQ. There are 15 residues in the CDR3. CDR3 loop: CASSLFQGPSQPQHF. The CDR3, as DNA: TGTGCCAGCAGCTTATTTCAGGGGCCGTCTCAGCCCCAGCATTTT.

This clone was observed a single time. V gene TRBV28 combines with J gene TRBJ2-3; perhaps TRBD2 as D (6 bases). The CDR3 runs 14 residues. The ends were cut back, 10 bases at V and 0 bases at J, with 14 bases in the middle. The germline gives CDR1 MDHEN, CDR2 SYDVKM. CDR3 coding DNA: TGTGCCACCCGGGGCGGGGCAAGCACAGATACGCAGTATTTT. Translation: CATRGGASTDTQYF.

This chain joins TRBV5-4 and TRBJ2-6, with a possible D match to TRBD2 (5 bases). Between the trimmed V and J ends, which lost 4 bases and 2 bases, there was a span of 10 bases. In germline, CDR1 is SGHNT, CDR2 YYREEE (reference sequence). The CDR3 loop spans 15 amino acids. CDR3 nucleotides: TGTGCCAGCAGCCCCCCGAGGGCTGGGGCCAACGTCCTGACTTTC. Protein product: CASSPPRAGANVLTF.

The CDR3 region has the DNA TGTGCCAGCAGTGAACCTTTCGCAGGTCTTATTTCCTACGAGCAGTACTTC. Encoded protein: CASSEPFAGLISYEQYF. V and J are TRBV2 and TRBJ2-7; no firm D call. Trimming stripped 2 bases from V and 1 base from J, with 18 bases between. The CDR3 loop spans 17 amino acids. Germline CDR1 is SNHLY and CDR2 is FYNNEI. The variable domain in full, with the rest retrieved from reference TRBV2 and TRBJ2-7, is EPEVTQTPSHQVTQMGQEVILRCVPISNHLYFYWYRQILGQKVEFLVSFYNNEISEKSEIFDDQFSVERPDGSNFTLKIRSTKLEDSAMYFCASSEPFAGLISYEQYFGPGTRLTVT.

This clone was seen just once. The V and J genes are TRBV4-1 and TRBJ1-5; D remains unclear. The CDR3 is 16 residues long. V dropped 0 bases and J dropped 2 bases, with 11 bases sitting between them. Germline V CDR1 and CDR2: MGHRA, YSYEKL. The CDR3 region has the DNA TGCGCCAGCAGCCAAGATCGTAGTCTAGGCAATCAGCCCCAGCATTTT. Its translation is CASSQDRSLGNQPQHF.

This clone was recorded once. This chain links TRBV6-5 with TRBJ2-1; D may be TRBD2 (6 bases). The CDR3 totals 15 residues. Germline-derived CDR1 and CDR2 are MNHEY and SVGAGI. The V end was cut by 1 base, the J end by 9 bases, with 16 bases between. CDR3 residues: CASSYFTALGGEQFF. Here the CDR3 DNA reads TGTGCCAGCAGTTACTTCACAGCCCTCGGGGGTGAGCAGTTCTTC.

The chain is built from TRBV30 and TRBJ1-2; the D gene is possibly TRBD1 (5 bases). The CDR3 length is 14 residues. Germline-derived CDR1 and CDR2 are GTSNPN and SVGIG (reference sequence). V was pared by 2 bases and J by 4 bases, with 14 bases between. The CDR3 DNA sequence: TGTGCCTGGAGTTACATGACGGGACTCTATGGCTACACCTTC. This translates into CAWSYMTGLYGYTF. Variable domain in full (rest from reference TRBV30 and TRBJ1-2): SQTIHQWPATLVQPVGSPLSLECTVEGTSNPNLYWYRQAAGRGLQLLFYSVGIGQISSEVPQNLSASRPQDRQFILSSKKLLLSDSGFYLCAWSYMTGLYGYTFGSGTRLTVV.

The chain couples TRBV27 to TRBJ1-5; possible D gene TRBD1, 6 bases. The CDR3 has 13 residues. Per the germline V gene, CDR1 is MNHEY and CDR2 is SMNVEV (reference sequence). Deletions cut 5 bases from V and 6 bases from J, with 11 bases between. The CDR3 region is CASSIRGTQPQHF. The CDR3 DNA is TGTGCCAGCAGTATTAGGGGGACTCAGCCCCAGCATTTT.

The gene calls are TRBV29-1 and TRBJ2-7, with D uncertain. Per germline, CDR1 SQVTM and CDR2 ANQGSEA. The CDR3 extends over 13 amino acids. V lost 7 bases, J lost 3 bases, and 16 bases lay in between. CDR3 protein: CSAVSPEDYEQYF. The DNA for the CDR3 is TGCAGCGCCGTATCGCCCGAGGACTACGAGCAGTACTTC.

The chain employs TRBV21-1 and TRBJ1-5; TRBD1 reflects the table's D call only, with no check against the DNA. TRBV21-1 is classified as a pseudogene. CDR3 size: 15 residues. The CDR3 DNA follows: TGTGCCAGCAATTCCGGGACAGCTAGCAATCAGCCCCAGCATTTT. Translating it yields CASNSGTASNQPQHF.

V gene TRBV7-8 combines with J gene TRBJ1-2; perhaps TRBD1 as D (6 bases). CDR3 length: 16 residues. The V end lost 4 bases, the J end lost 8 bases, and 23 bases lay between the germline ends. CDR1 is SGHVS and CDR2 is FQNEAQ in the germline V gene. This CDR3 reads CASSYLGQEGHGGYTF. CDR3 DNA: TGTGCCAGCAGCTACCTTGGCCAGGAGGGACATGGAGGCTACACCTTC.

The chain has TRBV6-5 and TRBJ2-1; D call uncertain. The CDR3 has 15 residues. Germline V gene data show CDR1 as MNHEY and CDR2 as SVGAGI. The V and J ends lost 2 bases and 0 bases respectively, with 8 bases between them. CDR3 sequence reads: CASSYGRRSYNEQFF. In nucleotides, the CDR3 is TGTGCCAGCAGTTACGGACGCCGCTCCTACAATGAGCAGTTCTTC.

V usage is TRBV19 and J usage is TRBJ2-7; 10 bases fit TRBD1. The CDR3 extends over 15 amino acids. J gave up 5 bases and V 10 bases, and 14 bases lay outside the gene matches. CDR1 and CDR2 from the germline V gene are LNHDA and SQIVND (reference sequence). CDR3 region: CATSLGQGLIHEQYF. CDR3 coding DNA: TGTGCCACCTCTTTGGGACAGGGGTTAATCCACGAGCAGTACTTC.

This clone was seen once. The chain recombines TRBV5-4 with TRBJ2-7, with no clear D. This CDR3 spans 12 amino acids. CDR1 is SGHNT and CDR2 is YYREEE in the germline V gene (reference sequence). Trimming stripped 5 bases from V and 6 bases from J, with 12 bases between. The CDR3 DNA reads as TGTGCCAGCAGGGGCGAAGGGCTCGAGCAGTACTTC. It translates to CASRGEGLEQYF.

CDR3: CASSHGQGYTEAFF. The CDR3 DNA sequence: TGTGCCAGCAGCCACGGACAGGGCTACACTGAAGCTTTCTTT. V and J are TRBV7-9 and TRBJ1-1, with 8 bases fitting TRBD1. CDR1 and CDR2 (germline): SEHNR, FQNEAQ (reference sequence). This CDR3 has 14 amino acids. After removal of 5 bases from V and 3 bases from J, the junction contained 5 bases not matched to a gene.

The J gene is TRBJ2-4, the V gene TRBV25-1; 10 bases map to TRBD1. With V trimmed by 6 bases and J by 5 bases, 7 bases remained unmatched. The CDR3 is 15 amino acids. Germline V lookup: CDR1 MGHDK, CDR2 SYGVNS. The CDR3 DNA follows: TGTGCCAGCAGGGGGGGGACAGGGGCGGAAAACATTCAGTACTTC. Amino acid sequence: CASRGGTGAENIQYF.

The rearrangement links TRBV7-9 to TRBJ2-5; D gene ambiguous. The CDR3 runs 14 residues. Germline values: CDR1 SEHNR, CDR2 FQNEAQ (reference sequence). Trimming removed 1 base at V and 1 base at J, with 7 bases between. CDR3 nucleotide sequence: TGTGCCAGCAGCTTAGGGCCCAGCCAAGAGACCCAGTACTTC. Residues: CASSLGPSQETQYF.